This T cell receptor beta chain was sequenced for a study of T cell changes during pregnancy in multiple sclerosis. TCRdb keeps only in-frame clones here, not all; method: immunoSEQ multiplex PCR. Of about 49,000 clones in the sample, approximately 94% are singletons; the top ten hold less than 6%. The V gene's germline CDR1 is MGHRA and CDR2 YSYEKL. The CDR3 spans 14 residues. Trimming took 1 base from V and 4 from J, leaving 10 bases between them. The source material was CD8+ T cells from peripheral blood mononuclear cells, sampled before pregnancy. The chain uses TRBV4-1 and TRBJ1-2; tentatively, D is TRBD1 (5 bases). The clonotype comes from a female donor with multiple sclerosis, enrolled in a pregnancy study. The CDR3 region is CASSQGITGYGYTF. CDR3 DNA sequence: TGCGCCAGCAGCCAAGGTATTACAGGCTATGGCTACACCTTC.